The 8 T cell receptor beta chains listed next were all sequenced from one sample in a study of blood T cell repertoires in COVID-19. Using immunoSEQ multiplex PCR, the repertoire was profiled, and TCRdb retains in-frame clones only, with some absent. This table has about 330,000 clones, approximately 88% appearing once. Sequenced input: PBMCs or T cells enriched from blood (not recorded which). All receptors derive from a man in his thirties or forties who had recovered from COVID-19.

The chain carries TRBV6-5 and TRBJ2-7; 10 bases are shared with TRBD1. V was clipped by 0 bases and J by 5 bases; unmatched bases: 7. The CDR3 runs to 16 residues. CDR1 and CDR2 (germline): MNHEY, SVGAGI. CDR3 DNA sequence: TGTGCCAGCAGTTACTCGATAGGGACAGGGGTTCACGAGCAGTACTTC. It translates to CASSYSIGTGVHEQYF.

The chain couples TRBV12-3 or TRBV12-4 to TRBJ1-2; D is perhaps TRBD1 (5 bases). V lost 6 bases, J lost 8 bases, and 16 bases lay in between. This CDR3 contains 13 residues. CDR3 amino acids: CASSPAGPEGYTF. For the CDR3, the DNA is TGTGCCAGCAGCCCCGCAGGGCCGGAAGGCTACACCTTC.

V usage is TRBV19 and J usage is TRBJ2-5, with 8 bases matching TRBD1. CDR1 LNHDA and CDR2 SQIVND come from the germline V gene (reference sequence). The CDR3 spans 14 residues. V lost 6 bases to trimming and J lost 1 base; unmatched junction nucleotides: 4. The CDR3: CASSTTGVQETQYF. DNA for the CDR3: TGTGCCAGTAGCACGACAGGGGTCCAAGAGACCCAGTACTTC.

V gene TRBV11-2 combines with J gene TRBJ2-5, with 7 bases identical to TRBD2. CDR1 and CDR2 (germline): SGHAT, FQNNGV. V lost 5 bases, J lost 8 bases, and 11 bases stayed unmatched. The CDR3 covers 14 residues. The CDR3 DNA follows: TGTGCCAGCAGCCTGGAGGGCGGGGGTGACACCCAGTACTTC. Translated: CASSLEGGGDTQYF.

The chain combines TRBV15 with TRBJ2-5; D is unresolved. Trimming left V 1 base short and J 1 base short, with 10 bases between. Germline CDR1 LNHNV, CDR2 YYDKDF (reference sequence). The CDR3 is made up of 15 amino acids. CDR3 residues: CATSRGYSAQETQYF. The CDR3, as DNA: TGTGCCACCAGCAGAGGGTACAGTGCCCAAGAGACCCAGTACTTC.

The V and J genes are TRBV3-1 (or the pseudogene TRBV3-2) and TRBJ2-2; 15 bases line up with TRBD2. This CDR3 comprises 18 residues. The germline V gene encodes CDR1 LGHDT and CDR2 YNNKEL (reference sequence). The trim removed 1 base at V and 2 bases at J, leaving 2 bases unmatched. The CDR3 spells CASSQVGLAGGNTGELFF. The CDR3 region has the DNA TGTGCCAGCAGCCAAGTGGGACTAGCGGGGGGAAACACCGGGGAGCTGTTTTTT.

This chain connects TRBV9 to TRBJ1-5; D possibly corresponds to TRBD1 (5 bases). Germline assignment: CDR1 SGDLS and CDR2 YYNGEE. The V gene lost 0 bases and the J gene lost 0 bases, with 7 bases spanning the gap. The CDR3 extends over 15 amino acids. CDR3 nucleotides: TGTGCCAGCAGCGTAGGGACAACTAGCAATCAGCCCCAGCATTTT. Encoded protein: CASSVGTTSNQPQHF.

The chain links TRBV12-3 or TRBV12-4 to TRBJ1-2, with 8 bases identical to TRBD1. The CDR3 is 13 amino acids. V lost 6 bases and J lost 2; bases outside the gene matches: 2. This chain's CDR3 is CASSWTGNYGYTF. For the CDR3, the DNA is TGTGCCAGCAGCTGGACAGGGAACTATGGCTACACCTTC.